This T cell receptor (beta chain) was sequenced in a study of molecular identifiers for immune sequencing clone quantification. Broader study findings: For effector cells, clones above 20 RNA copies held over 99% of molecules; for naive cells, under 1%.

In the sort, naive CD8 T cells were defined as CD8+CD4-CCR7+CD45RA+. The CDR3 extends over 14 amino acids. V lost 6 bases to trimming and J lost 0 bases; unmatched junction nucleotides: 1. Germline CDR1 is ENHRY and CDR2 is SYGVKD. Listed TCR primers, together with previously described methods, were used for the bulk TCR libraries. TCRdb passed the PCR reads through MiXCR, listing each CDR3 protein once. The sample yields about 640,000 distinct CDR3 sequences, about 20% seen once. To note about this clonotype: Its antigen is not known.

Sample: naive CD8+ T cells from blood, with Jurkat cell RNA spiked in. Subset meaning: FACS-sorted CD8+CD4-CCR7+CD45RA+ naive T cells. The chain couples TRBV10-3 to TRBJ2-7; 11 bases map to TRBD2. The sequence was obtained from a human donor in good health. Some libraries in this study had Jurkat cell RNA spiked in. CDR3 sequence reads: CAISTSGSSYEQYF. DNA for the CDR3: TGTGCCATCAGCACTAGCGGGAGCTCCTACGAGCAGTACTTC.